These 21 T cell receptor beta chains were sequenced from one sample in a study of OX40 agonist ivuxolimab in advanced cancers. Sequencing used immunoSEQ multiplex PCR; TCRdb keeps in-frame clones, though not all of them. The table lists about 26,000 clones, approximately 90% of them singletons. Sequences were derived from CD4+ or CD8+ T cells sorted from blood, sampled in a trial of the OX40 agonist ivuxolimab. These TCRs come from an adult with an advanced solid tumor such as melanoma, head and neck, liver or kidney cancer.

V gene TRBV10-3 combines with J gene TRBJ1-4, with D hard to call. The V gene lost 11 bases and the J gene lost 6 bases, with 16 bases spanning the gap. The CDR3 sequence is 13 residues long. CDR1 ENHRY and CDR2 SYGVKD come from the germline V gene. CDR3 sequence reads: CASGWSNYEKLFF. CDR3 bases: TGTGCCTCTGGTTGGAGCAACTATGAAAAACTGTTTTTT.

The CDR3 nucleotides read TGTGCCAGCAGCGTAGTCCCTCTTAGTACCCAAGAGACCCAGTACTTC. Translated, it gives CASSVVPLSTQETQYF. The chain links TRBV9 to TRBJ2-5; no reliable D call. The CDR3 consists of 16 residues. Germline values: CDR1 SGDLS, CDR2 YYNGEE. V dropped 0 bases and J dropped 1 base, with 13 bases sitting between them. Variable domain in full (rest from reference TRBV9 and TRBJ2-5): DSGVTQTPKHLITATGQRVTLRCSPRSGDLSVYWYQQSLDQGLQFLIQYYNGEERAKGNILERFSAQQFPDLHSELNLSSLELGDSALYFCASSVVPLSTQETQYFGPGTRLLVL.

This clone came up a few times. The chain uses TRBV6-1 and TRBJ1-2, with unresolved D. Between the trimmed V and J ends, which lost 5 bases and 4 bases, there was a span of 2 bases. Germline loops: CDR1 MNHNS, CDR2 SASEGT. The CDR3 totals 10 residues. This chain's CDR3 is CASSSYGYTF. The CDR3 nucleotides are TGTGCCAGCAGTTCCTATGGCTACACCTTC.

The genes are TRBV4-3 and TRBJ1-6; D not resolved. The CDR3 extends over 14 amino acids. The germline gives CDR1 LGHNA, CDR2 YSLEER. Trimming cost V 0 bases and J 10 bases, with 10 bases left between them. The chain's CDR3 is CASSQDPIRSPLHF. CDR3 nucleotide sequence: TGCGCCAGCAGCCAAGATCCAATCCGATCACCCCTCCACTTT.

This sequence joins TRBV6-1 and TRBJ1-2; D may be TRBD1 (5 bases). V lost 6 bases and J lost 7, with 12 bases in between. This CDR3 has 12 residues. Germline CDR1 MNHNS, CDR2 SASEGT. Written as DNA, the CDR3 is TGTGCCAGCAGCCGGGACGCTCCTGGCTACACCTTC. Translated: CASSRDAPGYTF.

The V gene is TRBV4-3, the J gene TRBJ1-1; D remains ambiguous. The CDR3 sequence is 14 residues long. CDR1 LGHNA and CDR2 YSLEER come from the germline V gene. The V end was cut by 4 bases, the J end by 1 base, with 10 bases between. The CDR3 DNA reads TGCGCCAGCAGCCTTGGACTGGGGAACACTGAAGCTTTCTTT. Protein sequence: CASSLGLGNTEAFF.

CDR3 DNA sequence: TGTGCCACCAGCTCCCCTGGGGCCAACGTCCTGACTTTC. It codes for CATSSPGANVLTF. The V call is TRBV15, the J call TRBJ2-6; D is uncertain. The V gene's germline CDR1 is LNHNV and CDR2 YYDKDF (reference sequence). V was cut by 5 bases and J by 2 bases, with 4 bases left in between. CDR3 length equals 13 residues.

The rearrangement links TRBV2 to TRBJ2-7; weak D call: TRBD2 (6 bases). CDR3 length: 13 residues. The ends were cut back, 4 bases at V and 0 bases at J, with 7 bases in the middle. From germline, CDR1 is SNHLY and CDR2 FYNNEI. The CDR3 bases are TGTGCCAGCAGTGGGAGGGTCTCCTACGAGCAGTACTTC. Translation: CASSGRVSYEQYF. The full variable domain, rest sourced from reference TRBV2 and TRBJ2-7, is EPEVTQTPSHQVTQMGQEVILRCVPISNHLYFYWYRQILGQKVEFLVSFYNNEISEKSEIFDDQFSVERPDGSNFTLKIRSTKLEDSAMYFCASSGRVSYEQYFGPGTRLTVT.

V usage is TRBV19 and J usage is TRBJ2-2, with 7 positions matching TRBD2. CDR3 length: 16 residues. The V segment lost 5 bases and the J segment 8 bases; nucleotides outside the gene matches: 14. Looked up from germline, CDR1 is LNHDA and CDR2 is SQIVND (reference sequence). The CDR3 DNA follows: TGTGCCAGTAGTGTTACCAGGGACTACCTATGGGGGGAGCTGTTTTTT. This codes for CASSVTRDYLWGELFF.

The chain is built from TRBV28 and TRBJ1-5; 7 nucleotides match TRBD1. V lost 4 bases to trimming and J lost 1 base; unmatched junction nucleotides: 7. The CDR3 extends over 16 amino acids. CDR1 is MDHEN, CDR2 SYDVKM, per germline. The CDR3: CASSWRGLVSNQPQHF. In DNA, the CDR3 is TGTGCCAGCAGTTGGAGGGGGCTAGTGAGCAATCAGCCCCAGCATTTT.

This clone has more than one count but fewer than ten. The chain employs TRBV6-5 and TRBJ2-1; 7 positions agree with TRBD2. The CDR3 runs 14 residues. Germline values: CDR1 MNHEY, CDR2 SVGAGI. The trim removed 11 bases at V and 3 bases at J, leaving 10 bases unmatched. The CDR3 is CASGRRESYNEQFF. CDR3 bases: TGTGCCTCCGGGAGGCGGGAAAGCTACAATGAGCAGTTCTTC.

The chain has TRBV4-3 and TRBJ2-1; TRBD2 aligns across 9 bases. The V segment lost 0 bases and the J segment 0 bases; nucleotides outside the gene matches: 3. Germline CDR1 is LGHNA and CDR2 is YSLEER. The CDR3 is 17 residues long. CDR3 coding DNA: TGCGCCAGCAGCCAAGAACCAGCGGGGGGCTCCTACAATGAGCAGTTCTTC. It specifies CASSQEPAGGSYNEQFF.

The rearrangement links TRBV11-3 to TRBJ2-5, with 10 bases aligning to TRBD2. CDR3 size: 15 residues. After removal of 5 bases from V and 5 bases from J, the junction contained 8 bases not matched to a gene. CDR1 is SGHNT, CDR2 YENEEA, per germline. The CDR3 loop reads CASSASGRAWETQYF. The CDR3 bases are TGTGCCAGCAGCGCGAGCGGGAGGGCCTGGGAGACCCAGTACTTC.

The V call is TRBV7-8, the J call TRBJ1-4; tentatively, D is TRBD1 (6 bases). Trimming removed 2 bases from V and 6 bases from J, with 16 bases in between. Looked up from germline, CDR1 is SGHVS and CDR2 is FQNEAQ. The CDR3 contains 16 residues. The CDR3 DNA follows: TGTGCCAGCAGCTTAAAACCTCGGGGGCGCGATGAAAAACTGTTTTTT. It specifies CASSLKPRGRDEKLFF.

This clone was recorded once. The chain carries TRBV27 and TRBJ2-7; 11 bases align to TRBD2. The germline V gene has CDR1 MNHEY and CDR2 SMNVEV (reference sequence). This CDR3 has 14 amino acids. Trimming removed 4 bases from V and 4 bases from J; junction bases left unmatched: 3. CDR3 in amino acids: CASSSGLAGYEQYF. As DNA, the CDR3 is TGTGCCAGCAGTTCCGGACTAGCGGGTTACGAGCAGTACTTC.

The chain joins TRBV9 to TRBJ2-7; 8 bases agree with TRBD1. V lost 0 bases, J lost 7 bases, and 9 bases stayed unmatched. The CDR3 contains 15 residues. Germline loops: CDR1 SGDLS, CDR2 YYNGEE. The CDR3 region is CASSVGDRGTWEQYF. CDR3 nucleotides: TGTGCCAGCAGCGTAGGAGACAGGGGCACATGGGAGCAGTACTTC.

This chain joins TRBV5-4 and TRBJ2-5, with 9 bases that match TRBD2. Germline V lookup: CDR1 SGHNT, CDR2 YYREEE (reference sequence). This CDR3 is built from 13 residues. V lost 5 bases and J lost 11; bases outside the gene matches: 10. CDR3 bases: TGTGCCAGCAGACCTAGCGGGGCCCCCTTTCAGTACTTC. This sequence encodes CASRPSGAPFQYF.

The rearrangement uses TRBV2 and TRBJ2-3, with TRBD2 matching over 11 bases. The CDR3 sequence is 15 residues long. Germline CDR1 and CDR2: SNHLY and FYNNEI. The trim removed 9 bases at V and 3 bases at J, leaving 8 bases unmatched. CDR3 DNA: TGTGCCAGTAGAGGACTAGCGGGTTGGACAGATACGCAGTATTTT. Translated, it gives CASRGLAGWTDTQYF.

The chain uses TRBV5-4 and TRBJ2-3; TRBD2 matches at 12 bases. The ends lost 4 bases at V and 2 bases at J; junction bases unmatched: 5. The germline CDR1 and CDR2 sequences are SGHNT and YYREEE (reference sequence). The CDR3 has 16 amino acids. The CDR3 bases are TGTGCCAGCAGCGCCTGGACTAGCGGGGACACAGATACGCAGTATTTT. Residues: CASSAWTSGDTDTQYF.

This clone has more than one count but fewer than ten. Other DNA sequences within the sample encode an identical CDR3. The rearrangement links TRBV5-6 to TRBJ2-7, with D maybe TRBD2 (5 bases). Between the trimmed V and J ends, which lost 3 bases and 2 bases, there was a span of 6 bases. This CDR3 has 12 residues. Germline-derived CDR1 and CDR2 are SGHDT and YYEEEE. The CDR3 here is CASSYGTYEQYF. DNA for the CDR3: TGTGCCAGCAGCTACGGGACCTACGAGCAGTACTTC.

J is TRBJ1-2 and V is TRBV14; D unresolved. With 4 bases removed from V and 4 bases from J, the gap between germline ends came to 13 bases. The CDR3 spans 14 residues. Germline V gene sequence: CDR1 SGHDN, CDR2 FVKESK. CDR3 sequence (DNA): TGTGCCAGCAGCCCCGACGGTCTTTTCTATGGCTACACCTTC. Translated: CASSPDGLFYGYTF. Together with reference TRBV14 and TRBJ1-2, the CDR3 gives the full variable domain: EAGVTQFPSHSVIEKGQTVTLRCDPISGHDNLYWYRRVMGKEIKFLLHFVKESKQDESGMPNNRFLAERTGGTYSTLKVQPAELEDSGVYFCASSPDGLFYGYTFGSGTRLTVV.